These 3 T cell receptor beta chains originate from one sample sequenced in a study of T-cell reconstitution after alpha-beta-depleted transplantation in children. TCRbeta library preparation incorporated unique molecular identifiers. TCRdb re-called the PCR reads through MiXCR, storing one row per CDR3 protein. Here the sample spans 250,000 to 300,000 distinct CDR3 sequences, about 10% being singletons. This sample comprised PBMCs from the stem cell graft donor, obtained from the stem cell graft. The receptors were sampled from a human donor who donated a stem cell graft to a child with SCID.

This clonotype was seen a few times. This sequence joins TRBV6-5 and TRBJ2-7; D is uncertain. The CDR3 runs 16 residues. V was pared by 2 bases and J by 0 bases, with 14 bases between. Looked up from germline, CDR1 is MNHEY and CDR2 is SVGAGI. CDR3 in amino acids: CASSYDPLTPSYEQYF. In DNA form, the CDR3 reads TGTGCCAGCAGTTACGATCCCTTGACTCCCTCCTACGAGCAGTACTTC.

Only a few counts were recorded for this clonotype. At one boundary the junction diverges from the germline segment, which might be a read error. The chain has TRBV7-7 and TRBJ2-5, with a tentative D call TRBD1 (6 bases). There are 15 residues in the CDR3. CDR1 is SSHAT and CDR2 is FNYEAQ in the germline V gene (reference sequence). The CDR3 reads CASSPQGTLQETQYF. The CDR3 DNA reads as TGTGCTAGCAGCCCACAGGGAACCCTTCAAGAGACCCAGTACTTC.

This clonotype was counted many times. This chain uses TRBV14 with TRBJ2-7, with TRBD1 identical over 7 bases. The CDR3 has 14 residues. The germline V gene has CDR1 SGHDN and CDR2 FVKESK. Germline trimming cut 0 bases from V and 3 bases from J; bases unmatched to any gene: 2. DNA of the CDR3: TGTGCCAGCAGCCAAGACGACAGGGACTACGAGCAGTACTTC. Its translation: CASSQDDRDYEQYF.